This is a list of T cell receptor beta chains from one sample in a study of T cell clones after liver transplantation. The table came from immunoSEQ multiplex PCR; TCRdb's copy has only in-frame clones and leaves some out. Of tens of thousands of clones listed, just under 80% are singletons. Sequences were derived from CD8+ T cells from blood, sampled 54 months after liver transplant. Source of these receptors: a human patient who received a liver transplant. Some T cells may originate from the graft donor. The CDR3 runs from the conserved cysteine through the conserved F or W. A D gene is named only where the DNA matches it firmly. The size entry is marked missing in some rows and otherwise reads once, few, many or a size class.

TRBV7-2	TRBJ1-5	NA	TRBD1	TGTGCCAGCAGCGACAGGTGGACAGGGAGGGATCAGCCCCAGCATTTT	CASSDRWTGRDQPQHF
TRBV15	TRBJ1-1	once	NA	TGTGCCACCAGCTTTGGCTCAGACGCAGCTTTCTTT	CATSFGSDAAFF
TRBV19	TRBJ2-7	few	NA	TGTGCCAGCTCCCAGGGTCTGGGGTCCTACGAGCAGTACTTC	CASSQGLGSYEQYF
TRBV10-3	TRBJ2-3	once	NA	TGTGCCATCAGATCGCCCGGGACGTATAGCACAGATACGCAGTATTTT	CAIRSPGTYSTDTQYF
TRBV5-6	TRBJ1-6	NA	TRBD1	TGTGCCAGCAGTTACCGGGACAGCTATTCACCCCTCCACTTT	CASSYRDSYSPLHF
TRBV2	TRBJ1-3	NA	NA	TGTGCCAGCAGTGTGGTTGACTCTGGAAACACCATATATTTT	CASSVVDSGNTIYF
TRBV6-6	TRBJ1-1	medium-sized	NA	TGTGCCAGCAGTTACGAGGGTAGAGGTGTAGCTTTCTTT	CASSYEGRGVAFF
TRBV19	TRBJ2-7	NA	TRBD2	TGTGCCAGTAGATACTCCCCCGGGGGGGACTACGAGCAGTACTTC	CASRYSPGGDYEQYF
TRBV2	TRBJ1-1	NA	TRBD1	TGTGCCAGCAGCGGGACAGGGAACCCAAATGAAGCTTTCTTT	CASSGTGNPNEAFF
TRBV19	TRBJ1-4	few	NA	TGTGCCAGTAGAGGACGGCACTGGGGTGGAACTAATGAAAAACTGTTTTTT	CASRGRHWGGTNEKLFF
TRBV4-1	TRBJ2-7	NA	NA	TGCGCCAGCAGCCCTGGGGGGGAGCAGTACTTC	CASSPGGEQYF
TRBV6-6	TRBJ1-1	NA	TRBD1	TGTGCCAGCAGCTCGACAGGGGGCACTGAAGCTTTCTTT	CASSSTGGTEAFF
TRBV28	TRBJ2-7	few	NA	TGTGCCAGCAGTTTGTACGACCCCTACGAGCAGTACTTC	CASSLYDPYEQYF
TRBV5-4	TRBJ1-2	NA	NA	TGTGCCAGCAGCCAGGACGGACCTAACTATGGCTACACCTTC	CASSQDGPNYGYTF
TRBV7-6	TRBJ2-2	NA	TRBD1	TGTGCCAGCAGCTATGGGACAGGCCTCGGGGAGCTGTTTTTT	CASSYGTGLGELFF
TRBV19	TRBJ1-1	NA	NA	TGTGCCAGTAGTAAGGCAAACCAGAACACTGAAGCTTTCTTT	CASSKANQNTEAFF
TRBV6-1	TRBJ2-2	NA	TRBD2	TGTGCCAGCAGTTCTACTAGCGGGGTTATGTGGGAGCTGTTTTTT	CASSSTSGVMWELFF
TRBV7-2	TRBJ1-5	NA	TRBD1	TGTGCCAGCAGCCTACGACAGGGGGAAAGCCAGCCCCAGCATTTT	CASSLRQGESQPQHF
TRBV11-3	TRBJ2-7	NA	NA	TGTGCCAGCAGCTTAGCGGGCAGGTCCTACGAGCAGTACTTC	CASSLAGRSYEQYF
TRBV27	TRBJ2-1	NA	NA	TGTGCCAGCAGTTTAGGGCACAATGAGCAGTTCTTC	CASSLGHNEQFF
TRBV6-1	TRBJ1-2	few	NA	TGTGCCAGCAGTGAATCCGCGGCGGGCTACACCTTC	CASSESAAGYTF
TRBV7-9	TRBJ1-1	NA	TRBD1	TGTGCCAGCCTACCAGACAGGGGGTTGACTGAAGCTTTCTTT	CASLPDRGLTEAFF
TRBV19	TRBJ2-7	NA	TRBD1	TGTGCCAGTAGTCTGCGCCGGGGGACAGGACTCTACGAGCAGTACTTC	CASSLRRGTGLYEQYF
TRBV14	TRBJ2-4	NA	TRBD2	TGTGCCAGCTGTATTAGCGGGGGGGCCATGAACATTCAGTACTTC	CASCISGGAMNIQYF
TRBV13	TRBJ2-7	NA	NA	TGTGCCAGCAGCAACGGACTCAACTACGAGCAGTACTTC	CASSNGLNYEQYF
TRBV4-1	TRBJ1-2	NA	TRBD1	TGCGCCAGCAGCCAAGAATCTGAAGGGGGCAACTATGGCTACACCTTC	CASSQESEGGNYGYTF
TRBV6-5	TRBJ1-2	NA	NA	TGTGCCAGCAGTTACCACACCAACTATGGCTACACCTTC	CASSYHTNYGYTF
TRBV16	TRBJ2-3	NA	NA	TGTGCCAGCAGCCAAGGACAGTACACAGATACGCAGTATTTT	CASSQGQYTDTQYF
TRBV4-1	TRBJ2-2	NA	NA	TGCGCCAGCAGTGTTATGGGTTCCGGGGAGCTGTTTTTT	CASSVMGSGELFF
TRBV29-1	TRBJ2-1	few	NA	TGCAGCGTTGGGATGGAATACAATGAGCAGTTCTTC	CSVGMEYNEQFF
TRBV5-4	TRBJ1-5	NA	NA	TGTGCCAGCAGCTTGGAAGGGATGAATCAGCCCCAGCATTTT	CASSLEGMNQPQHF
TRBV27	TRBJ2-3	NA	NA	TGTGCCAGCAGTTTCCCCGGCGGGGCGGTAGATACGCAGTATTTT	CASSFPGGAVDTQYF
TRBV6-1	TRBJ2-7	NA	NA	TGTGCCAGCGGGATCGGGAACGAGCAGTACTTC	CASGIGNEQYF
TRBV5-4	TRBJ2-2	NA	NA	TGTGCCAGCAGCTCTAGTCTAAGGGGGTACACCGGGGAGCTGTTTTTT	CASSSSLRGYTGELFF
TRBV2	TRBJ2-7	NA	NA	TGTGCCAGCAGTGAACCCCGGGGGCCTTCCTACGAGCAGTACTTC	CASSEPRGPSYEQYF
TRBV6-5	TRBJ1-1	NA	TRBD1	TGTGCCAGCAGTTACTGGGGACAGGGGAAGGCTGAAGCTTTCTTT	CASSYWGQGKAEAFF
TRBV7-2	TRBJ1-6	few	NA	TGTGCCAGCAGCCCCAGAGGGTACGGCTACTCCTATAATTCACCCCTCCACTTT	CASSPRGYGYSYNSPLHF
TRBV19	TRBJ1-6	NA	NA	TGTGCCAGTAGTACCGGTAATTCACCCCTCCACTTT	CASSTGNSPLHF
TRBV10-3	TRBJ2-3	NA	TRBD2	TGTGCCATCAGCTACGGGGGGGTTCTCACAGATACGCAGTATTTT	CAISYGGVLTDTQYF
TRBV6-4	TRBJ2-2	NA	NA	TGTGCCAGCAGTCCAAGGGGGACTCCTCACACCGGGGAGCTGTTTTTT	CASSPRGTPHTGELFF
TRBV9	TRBJ1-4	NA	NA	TGTGCCAGCAGCGCCCCGGATGCAACTAATGAAAAACTGTTTTTT	CASSAPDATNEKLFF
TRBV5-4	TRBJ2-7	NA	TRBD1	TGTGCCAGCAGCGAACCGGGACAGGGGTCCTACGAGCAGTACTTC	CASSEPGQGSYEQYF
TRBV30	TRBJ1-4	once	NA	TGTGCCTGGAGTGAGCGGGGACGTCGGGGTGAAAAACTGTTTTTT	CAWSERGRRGEKLFF
TRBV19	TRBJ2-2	few	NA	TGTGCCAGTAGTATACAGGGTACCGGGGAGCTGTTTTTT	CASSIQGTGELFF
TRBV4-1	TRBJ1-2	NA	TRBD1	TGCGCCAACAGCCAAGGCCCCCAGGGGGCTACTAACTATGGCTACACCTTC	CANSQGPQGATNYGYTF
TRBV7-9	TRBJ2-3	NA	NA	TGTGCCAGCAGCTACACGGACAGCTCTAGCACAGATACGCAGTATTTT	CASSYTDSSSTDTQYF
TRBV19	TRBJ1-6	NA	NA	TGTGCCAGTAGTTACGGTCCGAGCTCCTATAATTCACCCCTCCACTTT	CASSYGPSSYNSPLHF
TRBV28	TRBJ2-1	NA	TRBD1	TGTGCCAGCAACCAAGGGACAGACCAAGACAATGAGCAGTTCTTC	CASNQGTDQDNEQFF